This TCR beta chain stems from a study of OX40 agonist ivuxolimab in advanced cancers. On the study more broadly: Intravenous ivuxolimab was administered to patients every 2 weeks at 0.01 to 10 mg/kg.

V lost 4 bases, J lost 0 bases, and 14 bases lay in between. CDR1 SQVTM and CDR2 ANQGSEA come from the germline V gene. CDR3 size: 15 residues. Some clones are missing from TCRdb's copy, which holds only in-frame ones; the method was immunoSEQ multiplex PCR. Of fewer than 80,000 clones in the sample, more than 70% were seen once. The TCR comes from an adult with an advanced solid tumor such as melanoma, head and neck, liver or kidney cancer. The V gene is TRBV29-1, the J gene TRBJ2-3; D is perhaps TRBD1 (5 bases). This material consisted of CD4+ or CD8+ T cells sorted from blood, taken in a trial of the OX40 agonist ivuxolimab. CDR3 sequence reads: CSVVEAGPSTDTQYF. CDR3 nucleotide sequence: TGCAGCGTTGTAGAGGCAGGGCCTAGCACAGATACGCAGTATTTT.